This T cell receptor beta chain was sequenced in a study of blood T cell repertoires in COVID-19. Study at large: The origin of the acute and convalescent COVID-19 samples was the United States, Italy and Spain. From T cells, B-cell-depleted T cells, or PBMCs came the material, which was cDNA or gDNA.

Participants were placed into cohorts based on the clinical history they reported. CDR1 and CDR2 from the germline V gene are SGHAT and FQNNGV. V lost 2 bases to trimming and J lost 3 bases, with 8 bases between them. The CDR3 runs 13 residues. Methods used by the authors: Using reference gene primer amplification, nucleated cell counts were estimated. TCRdb keeps only in-frame clones here, not all; method: immunoSEQ multiplex PCR. The V and J calls and clone size were taken over from that table, and D and trimming were inferred from the DNA. Counted here are 280,000 or so clones, 90% occurring once; the ten biggest clones make up about 1.7%.

The sequencing sample was made of PBMCs or T cells enriched from blood (not recorded which). The genes are TRBV11-2 and TRBJ2-7; the D gene is possibly TRBD1 (5 bases). The source of this sequence is a woman aged 18-29 years with acute COVID-19. CDR3 loop: CASSLSGNYEQYF. The CDR3 bases are TGTGCCAGCAGCTTATCAGGGAACTACGAGCAGTACTTC.